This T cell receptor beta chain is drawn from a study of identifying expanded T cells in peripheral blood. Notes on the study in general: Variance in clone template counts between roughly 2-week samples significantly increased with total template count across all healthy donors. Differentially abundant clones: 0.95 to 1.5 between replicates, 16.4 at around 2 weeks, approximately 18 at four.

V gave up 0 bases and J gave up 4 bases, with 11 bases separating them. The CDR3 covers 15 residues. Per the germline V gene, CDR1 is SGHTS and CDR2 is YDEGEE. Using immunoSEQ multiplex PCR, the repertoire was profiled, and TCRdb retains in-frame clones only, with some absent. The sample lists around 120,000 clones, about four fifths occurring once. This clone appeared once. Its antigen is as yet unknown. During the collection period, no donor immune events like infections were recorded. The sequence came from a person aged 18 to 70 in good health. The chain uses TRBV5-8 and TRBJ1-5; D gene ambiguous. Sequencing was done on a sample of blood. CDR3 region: CASSLGRTGNQPQHF. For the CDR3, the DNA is TGTGCCAGCAGCTTGGGCCGGACCGGTAATCAGCCCCAGCATTTT.